A selection of T cell receptor beta chains follows, all from one sample in a study of vaccination and CD4 T cells after COVID-19. TCRdb reanalysed the PCR reads using MiXCR and keeps one entry per CDR3 protein. The data contain 5,700 or so distinct CDR3 sequences, 34% of them singletons. These receptors are not linked to any known antigen. Material: CD4+ T cells from blood, cultured in vitro, obtained after SARS-CoV-2 vaccination. The source of these receptors is a human donor who had recovered from COVID-19. CDR3s include the opening cysteine and the closing phenylalanine or tryptophan. The order of the fields is clone size, J gene, D gene, V gene, CDR3 protein, CDR3 DNA. D genes are given only for firm matches. Part of the rows lack a size; the others show once, few, many or a class for expanded clones.

-,TRBJ1-5,-,TRBV10-3,CAIRGGPEQPQHF,TGTGCCATCAGGGGAGGGCCTGAGCAGCCCCAGCATTTT
few,TRBJ2-7,-,TRBV27,CASSPAGLGFYEQYF,TGTGCCAGCAGTCCCGCCGGTCTAGGTTTTTACGAGCAGTACTTC
few,TRBJ2-7,TRBD1,TRBV6-1,CAIQQGTIKYEQYF,TGTGCCATCCAACAGGGGACAATTAAATACGAGCAGTACTTC
few,TRBJ1-5,-,TRBV20-1,CSALPMGSYSNQPQHF,TGCAGTGCTCTGCCCATGGGGTCCTATAGCAATCAGCCCCAGCATTTT
-,TRBJ2-1,-,TRBV7-2,CASSRGASSYNEQFF,TGTGCCAGCAGCAGAGGGGCTAGCTCCTACAATGAGCAGTTCTTC
-,TRBJ2-7,TRBD1,TRBV5-1,CASSTGPTGGAAGEQYF,TGCGCCAGCAGCACCGGCCCGACAGGGGGCGCCGCCGGCGAGCAGTACTTC
few,TRBJ2-6,-,TRBV7-8,CASTLSRQGFSGANVLTF,TGTGCCAGCACCCTTAGTCGGCAGGGTTTCTCTGGGGCCAACGTCCTGACTTTC
-,TRBJ2-1,TRBD1,TRBV2,CASSSDRAPYNEQFF,TGTGCCAGCAGTTCAGACAGGGCTCCCTACAATGAGCAGTTCTTC
-,TRBJ2-5,-,TRBV7-7,CASSTQGGETQYF,TGTGCTAGCAGCACGCAGGGGGGAGAGACCCAGTACTTC
-,TRBJ2-1,-,TRBV7-2,CASSLVSGGEEFF,TGTGCCAGCAGCTTAGTTTCTGGGGGCGAAGAGTTCTTC
-,TRBJ1-5,-,TRBV12-5,CASGLDDDQPQHF,TGTGCTAGTGGTTTAGACGATGATCAGCCCCAGCATTTT
few,TRBJ2-5,-,TRBV29-1,CSVKGPSETQYF,TGCAGCGTCAAGGGACCCTCGGAGACCCAGTACTTC
-,TRBJ2-6,TRBD2,TRBV25-1,CASSDGEGSLSGAYVLTF,TGTGCCAGCAGTGATGGGGAGGGGTCGCTCTCTGGGGCCTACGTCCTGACTTTC
-,TRBJ2-7,-,TRBV20-1,CSASPGPYEQYF,TGCAGTGCTAGCCCGGGACCCTACGAGCAGTACTTC
few,TRBJ1-1,-,TRBV6-1,CASRSDSYTEAFF,TGTGCCAGCAGAAGCGACAGTTACACTGAAGCTTTCTTT
few,TRBJ1-1,-,TRBV11-3,CASSLLGVNTEAFF,TGTGCCAGCAGCTTATTGGGGGTGAACACTGAAGCTTTCTTT
few,TRBJ2-7,-,TRBV10-3,CAISEPGGSQYEQYF,TGTGCCATCAGTGAGCCCGGGGGATCGCAATACGAGCAGTACTTC
-,TRBJ1-1,TRBD1,TRBV7-2,CASSTRDRGRTEAFF,TGTGCCAGCAGCACCCGGGACAGGGGGCGAACTGAAGCTTTCTTT
-,TRBJ2-1,TRBD2,TRBV6-2/TRBV6-3,CASSKTSGTSYNEQFF,TGTGCCAGCAGTAAGACTAGCGGGACCTCCTACAATGAGCAGTTCTTC
-,TRBJ2-3,-,TRBV30,CAWSKAQVPTDTQYF,TGTGCCTGGAGTAAGGCTCAAGTGCCCACAGATACGCAGTATTTT
-,TRBJ1-2,TRBD1,TRBV6-1,CASSPGQGAPYGYTF,TGTGCCAGCAGCCCCGGACAGGGCGCCCCTTATGGCTACACCTTC
-,TRBJ2-5,-,TRBV7-9,CAGAQVQETQYF,TGTGCCGGGGCACAGGTTCAAGAGACCCAGTACTTC
few,TRBJ2-6,-,TRBV7-2,CASSLGRGSGANVLTF,TGTGCCAGCAGCTTAGGACGGGGTTCTGGGGCCAACGTCCTGACTTTC
-,TRBJ2-3,TRBD2,TRBV12-3/TRBV12-4,CASSPSGASTDTQYF,TGTGCCAGCAGCCCTAGCGGGGCAAGCACAGATACGCAGTATTTT
once,TRBJ1-2,-,TRBV28,CASGSGASGYTF,TGTGCCAGCGGATCGGGGGCGAGCGGCTACACCTTC
few,TRBJ1-6,TRBD1,TRBV5-4,CASSIGQGNILHF,TGTGCCAGCAGCATTGGACAGGGGAATATTCTCCACTTT
-,TRBJ2-1,TRBD1,TRBV20-1,CSASEGTGGPNEQFF,TGCAGTGCTAGTGAGGGGACAGGGGGCCCCAATGAGCAGTTCTTC
-,TRBJ1-2,-,TRBV30,CASNQLTSPLGYGYTF,TGTGCCTCCAACCAACTAACATCTCCCCTTGGCTATGGCTACACCTTC
-,TRBJ1-1,-,TRBV7-7,CASSLDTATEAFF,TGTGCTAGCAGCTTAGACACAGCCACTGAAGCTTTCTTT
few,TRBJ2-3,-,TRBV24-1,CATSDQAADGTDTQYF,TGTGCCACCAGTGACCAGGCCGCCGATGGCACAGATACGCAGTATTTT
-,TRBJ1-3,TRBD1,TRBV7-9,CASSETGLGNTIYF,TGTGCCAGCAGCGAGACAGGGTTAGGAAACACCATATATTTT
few,TRBJ1-1,TRBD1,TRBV2,CASSVSRGQGLLRAFF,TGTGCCAGCAGTGTGTCGAGGGGACAGGGCTTGTTGAGAGCTTTCTTT
-,TRBJ1-1,-,TRBV5-1,CASEPQPGLNTEAFF,TGCGCCAGCGAACCTCAACCGGGGCTGAACACTGAAGCTTTCTTT
-,TRBJ2-1,-,TRBV7-3,CAGSPGRLYNEQFF,TGTGCCGGCAGCCCGGGACGCCTATACAATGAGCAGTTCTTC
-,TRBJ2-3,-,TRBV5-1,CASSTGGVSTDTQYF,TGCGCCAGCAGCACCGGTGGGGTTAGCACAGATACGCAGTATTTT
-,TRBJ1-6,-,TRBV24-1,CATSAGQSYNSPLHF,TGTGCCACCAGTGCGGGTCAAAGCTATAATTCACCCCTCCACTTT
few,TRBJ2-7,-,TRBV11-3,CASGEGGYEQYF,TGTGCCAGCGGCGAAGGGGGCTACGAGCAGTACTTC
-,TRBJ1-1,TRBD1,TRBV6-4,CASSAGTGGTEAFF,TGTGCCAGCAGTGCTGGGACAGGGGGCACTGAAGCTTTCTTT
few,TRBJ1-5,-,TRBV10-3,CAISVGGGQPQHF,TGTGCCATCAGTGTTGGGGGTGGGCAGCCCCAGCATTTT
once,TRBJ2-7,TRBD1,TRBV30,CAWSPGQGYEQYF,TGTGCCTGGAGCCCGGGACAGGGTTACGAGCAGTACTTC